Following are 7 T cell receptor beta chains from one sample sequenced in a study of shared T cell receptors in the human thymus. The repertoire was sequenced with immunoSEQ multiplex PCR; TCRdb's copy has only in-frame clones and lacks some. Here the sample spans 650,000 to 950,000 clones, roughly 88% being singletons. The same sample was also used in a study of human thymus T cells.

Input material: thymocytes. All receptors come from a girl under three years old with a congenital heart defect.

This clone occurred a few times. The genes are TRBV18 and TRBJ2-7, with no clear D. Germline V CDR1 and CDR2: KGHSH, LQKENI. The CDR3 is 11 amino acids. V shed 4 bases and J shed 5 bases, with 6 bases lying between them. This chain's CDR3 is CASSLSHEQYF. As DNA, the CDR3 is TGTGCCAGCTCACTTAGCCACGAGCAGTACTTC.

V usage is TRBV5-4 and J usage is TRBJ1-6; TRBD1 might be the D (6 bases). The CDR3 consists of 18 residues. Trimming shortened V by 0 bases and J by 4 bases, and 17 bases separated the two germline ends. Germline values: CDR1 SGHNT, CDR2 YYREEE (reference sequence). CDR3 in DNA: TGTGCCAGCAGCTTGGGGGGGCGCAAAGGAGTGTATAATTCACCCCTCCACTTT. It codes for CASSLGGRKGVYNSPLHF.

The rearrangement uses TRBV5-6 and TRBJ1-4; a possible D gene is TRBD1 (5 bases). Germline CDR1 is SGHDT and CDR2 is YYEEEE. The V and J ends lost 0 bases and 8 bases respectively, with 11 bases between them. The CDR3 extends over 14 amino acids. The CDR3 DNA sequence: TGTGCCAGCAGCTTGGAGGAGGGGAGGGAAAAACTGTTTTTT. Protein: CASSLEEGREKLFF.

V and J are TRBV6-5 and TRBJ2-7, with TRBD1 identical over 7 bases. The germline CDR1 and CDR2 sequences are MNHEY and SVGAGI. The CDR3 consists of 13 residues. V was clipped by 0 bases and J by 7 bases; unmatched bases: 3. This CDR3 reads CASSYSRGHEQYF. The CDR3 DNA reads TGTGCCAGCAGTTACTCAAGGGGGCATGAGCAGTACTTC.

The rearrangement joins TRBV2 to TRBJ1-4, with 9 bases matching TRBD1. V trimming: 6 bases; J trimming: 0 bases; junction bases outside the gene matches: 14. CDR1 and CDR2 from the germline V gene are SNHLY and FYNNEI. CDR3 length: 19 residues. The CDR3 loop is CASRDPLRDRASTNEKLFF. The CDR3 coding sequence is TGTGCCAGCAGAGACCCCCTCCGGGACAGGGCCTCAACTAATGAAAAACTGTTTTTT.

The chain is built from TRBV10-3 and TRBJ2-3; D gene ambiguous. V dropped 1 base and J dropped 2 bases, with 19 bases sitting between them. CDR3 size: 18 residues. Germline lookup yields CDR1 ENHRY and CDR2 SYGVKD. The DNA for the CDR3 is TGTGCCATCAGTGAGTATCGGCAGGCCCAAACCAACACAGATACGCAGTATTTT. It yields the protein CAISEYRQAQTNTDTQYF.

The chain carries TRBV5-1 and TRBJ1-2; D gene uncertain. Trimming removed 5 bases from V and 6 bases from J, with 20 bases in between. This CDR3 comprises 15 residues. Germline V gene data show CDR1 as SGHRS and CDR2 as YFSETQ. CDR3 sequence: CASRNNENGIDGYTF. In DNA, the CDR3 is TGCGCCAGCAGAAATAATGAAAACGGGATAGATGGCTACACCTTC.